These T cell receptor beta chains were read from a single sample in a study of T cells in Graves' hyperthyroidism and ophthalmopathy. TCRdb reanalysed the multiplex PCR reads using MiXCR and keeps one entry per CDR3 protein. The top ten clones hold roughly 31% of a sample with just under 750,000 distinct CDR3 sequences, 30% to 40% of them seen once. The material sequenced was blood. These receptors all come from a middle-aged woman with Graves' hyperthyroidism. Both conserved end residues are part of each CDR3. The D gene is left open where the match is weak. For some rows the clone size is stated as once, few or many, or as a class when expanded; others skip it.

TRBJ1-1,TRBV6-2/TRBV6-3,-,many,TGTGCCAGCAGTTACTCGAAGGGGACCATGAACACTGAAGCTTTCTTT,CASSYSKGTMNTEAFF
TRBJ2-5,TRBV6-5,-,-,TGTGCCAGCAGTCCCCGGCTCGGATTAGAGACCCAGTACTTC,CASSPRLGLETQYF
TRBJ1-3,TRBV29-1,-,few,TGCAGCGCTGGGACCGAACCTTTCTCTGGAAACACCATATATTTT,CSAGTEPFSGNTIYF
TRBJ2-5,TRBV15,-,-,TGTGCCACCTCGGGACGGAGGAATACGGAGACCCAGTACTTC,CATSGRRNTETQYF
TRBJ1-2,TRBV9,TRBD1,many,TGTGCCAGCAGGACAGGGGAGAGAAGCTACACCTTC,CASRTGERSYTF
TRBJ1-3,TRBV12-3/TRBV12-4,-,-,TGTGCCAGCCGAACCCCAGGGCCTGGAAACACCATATATTTT,CASRTPGPGNTIYF
TRBJ1-3,TRBV7-9,TRBD1,-,TGTGCCAGCAGCTTATTACTGGGGGGACAGCTCTCTGGAAACACCATATATTTT,CASSLLLGGQLSGNTIYF
TRBJ1-1,TRBV12-3/TRBV12-4,-,-,TGTGCCAGCAGTTTTGGCCAGATTATGGTAGCTTTCTTT,CASSFGQIMVAFF
TRBJ1-2,TRBV6-6,-,many,TGTGCCAGCAGTGGGCCCTACAAAGAGGATGGCTACACCTTC,CASSGPYKEDGYTF
TRBJ2-2,TRBV18,-,-,TGTGCCAGCTCACCGGAGAGGTATAGCACCGGGGAGCTGTTTTTT,CASSPERYSTGELFF
TRBJ1-6,TRBV12-3/TRBV12-4,TRBD1,many,TGTGCCAGCAGGACCGCAGGGGGCTATAATTCACCCCTCCACTTT,CASRTAGGYNSPLHF
TRBJ2-2,TRBV7-2,TRBD1,once,TGTGCCAGCAGCCCCGACAGGGGGCCCCGACTACCTAAAAACACCGGGGAGCTGTTTTTT,CASSPDRGPRLPKNTGELFF
TRBJ1-1,TRBV6-4,-,few,TGTGCCAGCAGTGACTCATGGGGGGCTGAAGCTTTCTTT,CASSDSWGAEAFF
TRBJ2-7,TRBV7-9,TRBD1,few,TGTGCCTGGACAGGGACCACCTTCTACGAGCAGTACTTC,CAWTGTTFYEQYF
TRBJ1-4,TRBV6-5,TRBD1,-,TGTGCCAGCAGTTTTCAGGGGGCTGCTCATGAAAAACTGTTTTTT,CASSFQGAAHEKLFF
TRBJ2-3,TRBV29-1,-,-,TGCAGCGGAAGTCCTAGCACAGATACGCAATATTTT,CSGSPSTDTQYF
TRBJ1-5,TRBV9,-,many,TGTGCCAGCAGCGTCGGTGGACTTCAGCCCCAGCATTTT,CASSVGGLQPQHF
TRBJ1-2,TRBV5-8,TRBD1,few,TGTGCCAGCAGCCTGACAGGGGATATTGGCTACACCTTC,CASSLTGDIGYTF
TRBJ1-4,TRBV6-5,-,-,TGTGCCAGCAGTCGAGAAGGACAGTCTAATGAAAAACTGTTTTTT,CASSREGQSNEKLFF
TRBJ2-2,TRBV29-1,-,-,TGCAGCGTTCTAGACAGGGAGGGCACCGGGGAGCTGTTTTTT,CSVLDREGTGELFF
TRBJ1-1,TRBV10-3,-,-,TGTGCCAGCAGTTTCCGACAGCGCACTGAAGCTTTCTTT,CASSFRQRTEAFF
TRBJ1-1,TRBV7-8,-,many,TGTGCCAGCAGCCCCAGCAGGCACACTGAAGCTTTCTTT,CASSPSRHTEAFF
TRBJ1-1,TRBV29-1,-,many,TGCAGCGCCTTTACCCTGAACACTGAAGCTTTCTTT,CSAFTLNTEAFF
TRBJ1-2,TRBV10-3,-,-,TGTGCCATCAGTGAGGACGGCTTGAGTGACTATGGCTACACCTTC,CAISEDGLSDYGYTF
TRBJ2-7,TRBV29-1,-,many,TGCAGCGTCCAACCTACAGGGTACGAGCAGTACTTC,CSVQPTGYEQYF
TRBJ2-6,TRBV10-3,-,-,TGTGCCATCAGTGAGTCTGTGACTATCCCGACTTTC,CAISESVTIPTF
TRBJ2-7,TRBV5-8,-,few,TGTGCCAGCAGCTCCTTGGCGGGGGCCCACGAGCAGTACTTC,CASSSLAGAHEQYF
TRBJ1-1,TRBV19,-,many,TGTGCCAGTAGAACCATGGGAGAAGCTTTCTTT,CASRTMGEAFF
TRBJ1-2,TRBV7-9,-,-,TGTGCCAGCAGTTCACGCCGAGGCAGGGGTCCTCCTAACTATGGCTACACCTTC,CASSSRRGRGPPNYGYTF
TRBJ1-5,TRBV6-2/TRBV6-3,-,-,TGTGCCAGCAGTTACACTTCGGGCAATCAGCCCCAGCATTTT,CASSYTSGNQPQHF
TRBJ1-5,TRBV12-3/TRBV12-4,-,few,TGTGCCAGCAGTCCGACAGTAAACAATCAGCCCCAGCATTTT,CASSPTVNNQPQHF
TRBJ1-2,TRBV13,TRBD1,-,TGTGCCAGCAGCGAGGGACAGCCCAATGGCTACACCTTC,CASSEGQPNGYTF
TRBJ2-7,TRBV20-1,TRBD2,-,TGCAGTGCTAGAGATCGGCCCAGCGGGGGTACCTACGAGCAGTACTTC,CSARDRPSGGTYEQYF
TRBJ2-7,TRBV6-5,-,few,TGTGCCAGCGAACAGGGTCCTTTCTACGAGCAGTACTTC,CASEQGPFYEQYF
TRBJ1-2,TRBV4-2,-,-,TGTGCCAGCAGCAGGTCCGGACAGAATTTTTATGGCTACACCTTC,CASSRSGQNFYGYTF
TRBJ2-3,TRBV7-2,-,-,TGTGCCAGCAGCTCTACCTCTAATACGCAGTATTTT,CASSSTSNTQYF
TRBJ2-7,TRBV7-3,TRBD1,-,TGTGCCAGCAGCCATGACAGGGACCACGAGCAGTACTTC,CASSHDRDHEQYF
TRBJ1-1,TRBV14,-,few,TGTGCCAGCGGCTTGGAATCCACTGAAGCTTTCTTT,CASGLESTEAFF
TRBJ1-5,TRBV7-8,-,-,TGTGCCAGCAGCTTAGGACGACAGCTCAGCAATCAGCCCCAGCATTTT,CASSLGRQLSNQPQHF
TRBJ2-7,TRBV25-1,TRBD1,-,TGTGCCAGCCGTGGACAGGGGGCTTGGGACGAGCAGTACTTC,CASRGQGAWDEQYF
TRBJ2-2,TRBV10-3,-,-,TGTGCCATCAGCCCAAGGGCTGAGACCGGGGAGCTGTTTTTT,CAISPRAETGELFF
TRBJ2-5,TRBV27,TRBD1,many,TGTGCCAGCAGCTATATTGGACAGGCGACCCAAGAGACCCAGTACTTC,CASSYIGQATQETQYF
TRBJ2-7,TRBV5-6,-,many,TGTGCCAGCAGCTTAGGGGGGTTGTCCTACGAGCAGTACTTC,CASSLGGLSYEQYF
TRBJ1-1,TRBV5-5,-,many,TGTGCCAGCAGCTTATTAAGCAGGGTAGAAGCTTTCTTT,CASSLLSRVEAFF
TRBJ1-6,TRBV4-3,-,many,TGCGCCAGCAGCCAAGTTGGGCTCTCACCCCTCCACTTT,CASSQVGLSPLHF
TRBJ1-5,TRBV6-5,-,-,TGTGCCATCAGTTACTCGGGGTTTCAGGGCAATCAGCCCCAGCATTTT,CAISYSGFQGNQPQHF
TRBJ2-5,TRBV5-1,-,few,TGCGCCAGCAGCTTGGGGCCAGGGGGAGGAGAGACCCAGTACTTC,CASSLGPGGGETQYF
TRBJ1-5,TRBV20-1,-,-,TGCAGTGCTAGACCAGGTAATCAGCCCCAGCATTTT,CSARPGNQPQHF
TRBJ1-2,TRBV2,-,-,TGTGCCAGCAGTTACGACGAGGGCGGCGAGCTTGGCTACACCTTC,CASSYDEGGELGYTF
TRBJ1-1,TRBV6-5,-,few,TGTGCCAGCAGTCCGGGCAGGGGTATGAACACTGAAGCTTTCTTT,CASSPGRGMNTEAFF
TRBJ1-1,TRBV7-3,-,once,TGTGCCAGCAGTTACTCCGGGACGGCGGAAACTGAAGCTTTCTTT,CASSYSGTAETEAFF
TRBJ1-2,TRBV15,-,-,TGTGCCACCAGCAGCTTAGGGGCAGGGGATGGCTACACCTTC,CATSSLGAGDGYTF
TRBJ1-1,TRBV3-1,-,few,TGTGCCAGCAGCCAAAAGGAAAACACTGAAGCTTTCTTT,CASSQKENTEAFF